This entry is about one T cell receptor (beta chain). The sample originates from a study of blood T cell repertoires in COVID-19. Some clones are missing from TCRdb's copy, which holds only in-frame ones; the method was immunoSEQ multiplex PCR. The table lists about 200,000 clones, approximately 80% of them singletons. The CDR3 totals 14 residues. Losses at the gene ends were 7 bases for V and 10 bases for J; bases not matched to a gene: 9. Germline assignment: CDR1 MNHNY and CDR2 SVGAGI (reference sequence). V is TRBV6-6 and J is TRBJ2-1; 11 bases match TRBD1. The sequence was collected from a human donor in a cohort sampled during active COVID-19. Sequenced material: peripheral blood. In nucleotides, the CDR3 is TGTGCCAGCAATCCGGGACAGGGGGTTTGGGAGCAGTTCTTC. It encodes CASNPGQGVWEQFF.